Sequencing of this TCR beta chain was carried out in a study of T-cell reconstitution after alpha-beta-depleted transplantation in children. Study-wide results and limits: About two months after transplant, alpha-beta T cells reportedly came from several hundred expanded graft clones. The main origin of T-cell counts and diversity one year after transplant was newly produced T cells.

Unique molecular identifiers were built into the TCRbeta library. From the PCR reads, TCRdb called clonotypes with MiXCR, one entry per CDR3 protein. The table records more than 400,000 distinct CDR3 sequences, 43% of them present only once. Germline assignment: CDR1 LNHNV and CDR2 YYDKDF (reference sequence). The V end was cut by 1 base, the J end by 5 bases, with 3 bases between. The CDR3 consists of 11 residues. About this clonotype itself: Its antigen is still unknown.

J is TRBJ2-7 and V is TRBV15; D unresolved. Sequenced material: PBMCs, taken before TCRalphabeta/CD19-depleted stem cell transplant. The TCR comes from a girl aged 2-10 years with aplastic anemia, due to receive a stem cell transplant. The CDR3 loop reads CATSRGNEQYF. CDR3 DNA: TGTGCCACCAGCAGAGGGAACGAGCAGTACTTC.